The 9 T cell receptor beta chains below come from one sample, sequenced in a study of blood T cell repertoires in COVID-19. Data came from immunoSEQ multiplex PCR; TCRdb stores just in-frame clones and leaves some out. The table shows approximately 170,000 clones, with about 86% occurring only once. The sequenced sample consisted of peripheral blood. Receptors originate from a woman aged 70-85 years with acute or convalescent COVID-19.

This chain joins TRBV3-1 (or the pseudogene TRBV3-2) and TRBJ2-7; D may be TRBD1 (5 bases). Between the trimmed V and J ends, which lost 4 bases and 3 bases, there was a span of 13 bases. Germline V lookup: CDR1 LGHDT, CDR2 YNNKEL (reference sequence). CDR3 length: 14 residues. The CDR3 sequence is CASSLSTQGYEQYF. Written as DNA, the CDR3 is TGTGCCAGCAGCCTTTCAACCCAGGGCTACGAGCAGTACTTC.

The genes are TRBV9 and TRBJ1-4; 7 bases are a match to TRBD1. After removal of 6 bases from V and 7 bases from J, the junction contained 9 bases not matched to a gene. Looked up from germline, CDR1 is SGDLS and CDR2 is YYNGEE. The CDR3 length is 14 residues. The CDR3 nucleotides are TGTGCCAGCAACAGGGGTGTCTTGGGTGAAAAACTGTTTTTT. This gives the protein CASNRGVLGEKLFF.

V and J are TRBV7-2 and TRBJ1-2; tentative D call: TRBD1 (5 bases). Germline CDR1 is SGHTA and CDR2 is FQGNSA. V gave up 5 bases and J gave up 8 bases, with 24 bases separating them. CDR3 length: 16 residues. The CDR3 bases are TGTGCCAGCAGCCCCCGGGAGGGGCTCTATTCGCCCGGCTACACCTTC. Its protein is CASSPREGLYSPGYTF.

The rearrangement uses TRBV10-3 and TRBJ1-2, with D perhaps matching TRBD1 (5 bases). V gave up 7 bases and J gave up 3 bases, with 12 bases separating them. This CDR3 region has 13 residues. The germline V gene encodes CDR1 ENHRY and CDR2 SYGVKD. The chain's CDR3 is CAITPQGDYGYTF. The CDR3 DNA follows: TGTGCCATCACCCCCCAGGGCGACTATGGCTACACCTTC.

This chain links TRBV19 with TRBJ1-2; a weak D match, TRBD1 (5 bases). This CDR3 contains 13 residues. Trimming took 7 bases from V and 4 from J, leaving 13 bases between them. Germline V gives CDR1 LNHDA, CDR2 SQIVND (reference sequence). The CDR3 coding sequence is TGTGCCAGTACCCTGCAGGGTGTCTATGGCTACACCTTC. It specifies CASTLQGVYGYTF.

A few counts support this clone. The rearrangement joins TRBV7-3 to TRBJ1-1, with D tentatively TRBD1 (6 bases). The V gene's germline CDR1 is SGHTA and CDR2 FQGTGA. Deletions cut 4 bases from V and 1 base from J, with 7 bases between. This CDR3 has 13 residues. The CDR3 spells CASSWDKNTEAFF. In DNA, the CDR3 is TGTGCCAGCAGCTGGGACAAGAACACTGAAGCTTTCTTT. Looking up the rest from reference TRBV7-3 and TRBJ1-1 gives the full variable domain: GAGVSQTPSNKVTEKGKYVELRCDPISGHTALYWYRQSLGQGPEFLIYFQGTGAADDSGLPNDRFFAVRPEGSVSTLKIQRTERGDSAVYLCASSWDKNTEAFFGQGTRLTVV.

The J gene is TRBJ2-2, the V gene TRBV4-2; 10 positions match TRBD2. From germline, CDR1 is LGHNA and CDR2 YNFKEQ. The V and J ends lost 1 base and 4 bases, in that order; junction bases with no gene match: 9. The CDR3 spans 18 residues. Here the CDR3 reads CASSQGVLAGVVTGELFF. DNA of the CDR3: TGTGCCAGCAGCCAAGGAGTGCTAGCGGGAGTTGTCACCGGGGAGCTGTTTTTT.

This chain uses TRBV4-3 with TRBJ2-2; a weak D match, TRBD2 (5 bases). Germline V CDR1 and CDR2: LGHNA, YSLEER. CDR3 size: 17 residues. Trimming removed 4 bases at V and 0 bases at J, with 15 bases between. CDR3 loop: CASSREVASANTGELFF. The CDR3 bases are TGCGCCAGCAGCCGAGAGGTAGCGTCGGCGAACACCGGGGAGCTGTTTTTT.

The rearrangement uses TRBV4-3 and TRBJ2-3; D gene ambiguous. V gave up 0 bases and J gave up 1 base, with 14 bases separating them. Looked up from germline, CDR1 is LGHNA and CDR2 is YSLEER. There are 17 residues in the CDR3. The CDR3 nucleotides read TGCGCCAGCAGCCAAGATCCAGGCCTCTTCGGCACAGATACGCAGTATTTT. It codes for CASSQDPGLFGTDTQYF.